Listed below are T cell receptor beta chains from one sample, sequenced in a study of cytomegalovirus exposure and HLA in healthy donors. Only in-frame clones appear in the TCRdb table, and some are missing; sequencing was by immunoSEQ multiplex PCR. The sample lists approximately 200,000 clones; 60% to 85% were seen once. Sequenced input: PBMCs. The receptors shown here come from a girl aged 5-17 years in good health and CMV-seropositive. CDR3s include the opening cysteine and the closing phenylalanine or tryptophan. A clone size is listed for some rows: how often the clone was seen (once, few, many), or a class if it is expanded.

-	15	TRBV7-8	TRBJ1-2	CASSLAGLDGQGYTF
-	15	TRBV6-1	TRBJ2-5	CASNPDRGRLETQYF
-	17	TRBV7-9	TRBJ2-3	CASSLVTGGPGTDTQYF
-	14	TRBV5-6	TRBJ2-7	CASSQTSYAYEQYF
-	13	TRBV6-6	TRBJ1-2	CASSYAGEGGYTF
-	15	TRBV19	TRBJ2-3	CASSIRGGRADTQYF
-	20	TRBV9	TRBJ2-2	CASSPPGTSGGRLRTGELFF
-	13	TRBV6-1	TRBJ1-2	CASRKTGNYGYTF
-	16	TRBV19	TRBJ1-2	CASSIAGSQKAYGYTF
few	15	TRBV5-8	TRBJ1-2	CASSLAGTGVYGYTF
few	13	TRBV9	TRBJ2-7	CARSAGGGSGEYF
-	16	TRBV21-1	TRBJ2-7	CASYPTRTGGSYEQYF
-	14	TRBV18	TRBJ2-5	CASSPLPSGETQYF
-	15	TRBV6-5	TRBJ1-4	CASSYAGRSNEKLFF
-	12	TRBV27	TRBJ2-7	CASPCRGCEQYF
once	15	TRBV4-1	TRBJ2-2	CASHPAGGYTGELFF
-	15	TRBV7-2	TRBJ2-2	CASSRTSGATGELFF
-	10	TRBV20-1	TRBJ1-2	CSASIGGYTF
-	15	TRBV5-4	TRBJ2-1	CASSLPPGGYNEQFF
few	14	TRBV19	TRBJ2-7	CASKNRDNSYEQYF
once	15	TRBV2	TRBJ1-2	CASSVGLGTDYGYTF
-	12	TRBV29-1	TRBJ2-2	CSGTGHTGELFF
-	13	TRBV27	TRBJ2-4	CASSSGGLYIQYF
once	15	TRBV11-2	TRBJ1-2	CASRPPTDRVYGYTF
-	15	TRBV7-2	TRBJ1-2	CASSLAGGERYGYTF
few	15	TRBV14	TRBJ1-4	CASSPRSATNEKLFF
-	15	TRBV5-6	TRBJ1-6	CASSWTGTGNSPLHF
-	14	TRBV7-2	TRBJ2-7	CASSLGGQTYEQYF
few	13	TRBV11-2	TRBJ2-3	CASSLDAGSTQYF